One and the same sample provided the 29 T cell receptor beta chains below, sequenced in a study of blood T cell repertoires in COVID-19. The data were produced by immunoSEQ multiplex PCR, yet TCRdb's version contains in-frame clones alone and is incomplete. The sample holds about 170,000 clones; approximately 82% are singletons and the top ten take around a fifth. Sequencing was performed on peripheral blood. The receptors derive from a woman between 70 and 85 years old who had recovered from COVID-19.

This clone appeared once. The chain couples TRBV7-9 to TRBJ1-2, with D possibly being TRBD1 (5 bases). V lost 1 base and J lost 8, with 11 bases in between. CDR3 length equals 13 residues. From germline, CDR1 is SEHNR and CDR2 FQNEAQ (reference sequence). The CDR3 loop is CASSLGSRVGYTF. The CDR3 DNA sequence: TGTGCCAGCAGCTTAGGCTCCAGGGTGGGCTACACCTTC.

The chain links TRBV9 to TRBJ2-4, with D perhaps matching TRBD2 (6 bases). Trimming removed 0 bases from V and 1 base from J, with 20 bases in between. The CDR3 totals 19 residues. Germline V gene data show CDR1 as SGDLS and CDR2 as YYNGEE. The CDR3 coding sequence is TGTGCCAGCAGCGTAGAGCTGTTGGAGGGAGGTAGGGCCAAAAACATTCAGTACTTC. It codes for CASSVELLEGGRAKNIQYF.

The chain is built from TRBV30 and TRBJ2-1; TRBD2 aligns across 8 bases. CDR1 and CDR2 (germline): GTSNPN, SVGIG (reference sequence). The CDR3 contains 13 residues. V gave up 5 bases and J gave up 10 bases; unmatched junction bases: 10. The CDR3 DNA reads TGTGCCTGGGGGGCGGGGGGCGGTTTAGAGCAGTTCTTC. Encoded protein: CAWGAGGGLEQFF.

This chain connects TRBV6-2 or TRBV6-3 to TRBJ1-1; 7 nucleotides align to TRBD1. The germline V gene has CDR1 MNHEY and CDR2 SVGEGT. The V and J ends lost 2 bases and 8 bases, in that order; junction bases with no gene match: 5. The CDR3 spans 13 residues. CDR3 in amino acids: CASSYRQGDEAFF. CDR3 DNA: TGTGCCAGCAGTTACAGGCAGGGGGACGAAGCTTTCTTT.

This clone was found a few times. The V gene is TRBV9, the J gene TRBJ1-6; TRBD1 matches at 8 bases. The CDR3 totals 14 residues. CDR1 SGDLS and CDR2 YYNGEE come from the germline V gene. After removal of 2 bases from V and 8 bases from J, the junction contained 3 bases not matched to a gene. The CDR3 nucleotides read TGTGCCAGCAGCGTCGGACAGGGCGATTCACCCCTCCACTTT. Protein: CASSVGQGDSPLHF.

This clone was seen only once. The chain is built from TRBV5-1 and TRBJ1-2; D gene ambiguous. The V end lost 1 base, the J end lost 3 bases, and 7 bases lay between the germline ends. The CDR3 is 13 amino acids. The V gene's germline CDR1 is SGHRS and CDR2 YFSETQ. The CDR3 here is CASSLQEDYGYTF. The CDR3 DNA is TGCGCCAGCAGCTTGCAGGAGGACTATGGCTACACCTTC. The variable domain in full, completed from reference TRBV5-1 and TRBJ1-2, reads KAGVTQTPRYLIKTRGQQVTLSCSPISGHRSVSWYQQTPGQGLQFLFEYFSETQRNKGNFPGRFSGRQFSNSRSEMNVSTLELGDSALYLCASSLQEDYGYTFGSGTRLTVV.

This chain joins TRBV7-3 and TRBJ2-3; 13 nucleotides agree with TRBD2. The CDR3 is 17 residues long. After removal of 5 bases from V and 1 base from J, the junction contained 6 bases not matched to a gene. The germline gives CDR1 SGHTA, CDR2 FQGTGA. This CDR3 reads CASSPPGLAGGTDTQYF. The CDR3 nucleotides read TGTGCCAGCAGCCCGCCCGGACTAGCGGGGGGCACAGATACGCAGTATTTT.

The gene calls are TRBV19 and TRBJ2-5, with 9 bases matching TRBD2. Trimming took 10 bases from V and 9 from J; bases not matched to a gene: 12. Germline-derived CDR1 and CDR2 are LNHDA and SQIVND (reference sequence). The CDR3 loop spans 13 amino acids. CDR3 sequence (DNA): TGTGCCACCGTCTCTCCTGGCGGGAGGGCCCAGTACTTC. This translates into CATVSPGGRAQYF. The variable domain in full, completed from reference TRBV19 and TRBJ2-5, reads DGGITQSPKYLFRKEGQNVTLSCEQNLNHDAMYWYRQDPGQGLRLIYYSQIVNDFQKGDIAEGYSVSREKKESFPLTVTSAQKNPTAFYLCATVSPGGRAQYFGPGTRLLVL.

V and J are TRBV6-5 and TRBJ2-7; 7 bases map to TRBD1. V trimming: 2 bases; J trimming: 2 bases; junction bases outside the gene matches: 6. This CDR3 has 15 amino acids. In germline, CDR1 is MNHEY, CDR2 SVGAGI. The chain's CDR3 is CASSYLTGSPYEQYF. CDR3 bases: TGTGCCAGCAGTTACCTGACAGGGAGCCCCTACGAGCAGTACTTC.

The CDR3 reads CASSALAGGSYNEQFF. The CDR3 coding sequence is TGTGCCAGTAGTGCCCTAGCGGGGGGGAGCTACAATGAGCAGTTCTTC. The chain uses TRBV19 and TRBJ2-1; 12 nucleotides match TRBD2. Germline CDR1 is LNHDA and CDR2 is SQIVND (reference sequence). Trimming took 5 bases from V and 3 from J; bases not matched to a gene: 5. This CDR3 comprises 16 residues.

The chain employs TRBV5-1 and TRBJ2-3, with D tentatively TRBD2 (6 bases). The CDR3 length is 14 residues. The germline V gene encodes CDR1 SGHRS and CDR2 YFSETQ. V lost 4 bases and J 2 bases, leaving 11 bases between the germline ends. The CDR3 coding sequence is TGCGCCAGCAGCCCCGGGACTGACACAGATACGCAGTATTTT. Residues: CASSPGTDTDTQYF.

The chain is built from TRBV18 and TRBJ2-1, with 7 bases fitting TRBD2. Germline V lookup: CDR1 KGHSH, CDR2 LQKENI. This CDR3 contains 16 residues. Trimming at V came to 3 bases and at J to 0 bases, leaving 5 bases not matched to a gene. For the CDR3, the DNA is TGTGCCAGCTCACCCCTAGCGGTGAGCTCCTACAATGAGCAGTTCTTC. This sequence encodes CASSPLAVSSYNEQFF.

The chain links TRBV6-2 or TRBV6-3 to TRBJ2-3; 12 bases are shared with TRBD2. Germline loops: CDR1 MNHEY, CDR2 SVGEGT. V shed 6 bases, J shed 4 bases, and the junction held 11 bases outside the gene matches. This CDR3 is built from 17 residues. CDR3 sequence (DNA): TGTGCCAGCAGCCACACTAGCGGGGGGCCCCCCGCAGATACGCAGTATTTT. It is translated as CASSHTSGGPPADTQYF.

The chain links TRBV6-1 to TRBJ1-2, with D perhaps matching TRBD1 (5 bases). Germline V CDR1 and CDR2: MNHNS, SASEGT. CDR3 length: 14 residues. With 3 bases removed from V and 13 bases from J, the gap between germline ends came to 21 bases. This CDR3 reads CASSDLGLSYDCTF. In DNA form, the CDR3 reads TGTGCCAGCAGTGATTTGGGACTGAGTTATGATTGCACCTTC.

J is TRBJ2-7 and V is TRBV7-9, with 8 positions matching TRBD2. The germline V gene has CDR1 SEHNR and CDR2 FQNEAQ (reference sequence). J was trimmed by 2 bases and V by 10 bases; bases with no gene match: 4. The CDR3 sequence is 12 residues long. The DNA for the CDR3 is TGTGCCACCCGGGGGGGGACCTACGAGCAGTACTTC. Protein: CATRGGTYEQYF. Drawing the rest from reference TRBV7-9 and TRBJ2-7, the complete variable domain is DTGVSQNPRHKITKRGQNVTFRCDPISEHNRLYWYRQTLGQGPEFLTYFQNEAQLEKSRLLSDRFSAERPKGSFSTLEIQRTEQGDSAMYLCATRGGTYEQYFGPGTRLTVT.

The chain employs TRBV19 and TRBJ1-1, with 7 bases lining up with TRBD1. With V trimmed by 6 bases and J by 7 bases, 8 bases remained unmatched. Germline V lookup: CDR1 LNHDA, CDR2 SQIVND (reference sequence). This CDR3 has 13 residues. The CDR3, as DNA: TGTGCCAGTAGCCCCCCAGGGGGTGGTGAAGCTTTCTTT. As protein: CASSPPGGGEAFF.

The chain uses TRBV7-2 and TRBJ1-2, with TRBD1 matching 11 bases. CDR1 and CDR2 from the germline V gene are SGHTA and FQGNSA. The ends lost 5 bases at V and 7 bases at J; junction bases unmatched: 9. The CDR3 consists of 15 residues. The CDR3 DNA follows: TGTGCCAGCAGCCCACCGGGACAGGGGGGTGTTGGCTACACCTTC. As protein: CASSPPGQGGVGYTF.

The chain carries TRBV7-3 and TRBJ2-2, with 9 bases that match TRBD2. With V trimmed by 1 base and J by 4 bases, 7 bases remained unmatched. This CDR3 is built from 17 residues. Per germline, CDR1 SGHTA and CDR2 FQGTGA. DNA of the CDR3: TGTGCCAGCAGCTTAAGGGGACTAGCTACGGGCACCGGGGAGCTGTTTTTT. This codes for CASSLRGLATGTGELFF. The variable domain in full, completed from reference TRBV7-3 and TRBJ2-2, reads GAGVSQTPSNKVTEKGKYVELRCDPISGHTALYWYRQSLGQGPEFLIYFQGTGAADDSGLPNDRFFAVRPEGSVSTLKIQRTERGDSAVYLCASSLRGLATGTGELFFGEGSRLTVL.

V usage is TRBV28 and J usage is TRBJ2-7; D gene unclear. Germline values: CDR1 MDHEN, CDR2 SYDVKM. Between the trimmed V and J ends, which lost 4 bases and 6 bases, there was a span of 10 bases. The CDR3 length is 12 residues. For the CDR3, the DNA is TGTGCCAGCAGTTCCCCTTACGGCGAGCAGTACTTC. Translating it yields CASSSPYGEQYF.

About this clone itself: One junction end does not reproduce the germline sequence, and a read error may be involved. In nucleotides, the CDR3 is TGTGCCACCAGCAGAGGCCGGGACAGCCAACACTTC. Its protein product is CATSRGRDSQHF. The rearrangement links TRBV15 to TRBJ1-2, with 7 bases that match TRBD1. The CDR3 length is 12 residues. CDR1 and CDR2 (germline): LNHNV, YYDKDF (reference sequence).

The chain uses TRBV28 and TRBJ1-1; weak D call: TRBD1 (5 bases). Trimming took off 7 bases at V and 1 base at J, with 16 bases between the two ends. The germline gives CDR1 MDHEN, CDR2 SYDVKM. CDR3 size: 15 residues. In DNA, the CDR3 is TGTGCCAGCAACCCCGGGGGGGGGTCGAACACTGAAGCTTTCTTT. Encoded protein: CASNPGGGSNTEAFF.

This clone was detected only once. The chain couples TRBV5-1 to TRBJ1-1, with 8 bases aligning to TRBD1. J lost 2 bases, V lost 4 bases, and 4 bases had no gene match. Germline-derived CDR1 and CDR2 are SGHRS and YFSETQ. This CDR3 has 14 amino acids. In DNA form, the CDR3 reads TGCGCCAGCAGCGGACAGGGAACCAACACTGAAGCTTTCTTT. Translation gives CASSGQGTNTEAFF.

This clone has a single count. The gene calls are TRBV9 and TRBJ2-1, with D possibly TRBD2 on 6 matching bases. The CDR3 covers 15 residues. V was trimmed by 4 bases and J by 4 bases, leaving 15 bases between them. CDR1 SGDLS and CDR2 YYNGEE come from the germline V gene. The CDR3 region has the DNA TGTGCCAGCAGCTCGGGGGTCCCCGTTTACAATGAGCAGTTCTTC. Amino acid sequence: CASSSGVPVYNEQFF.

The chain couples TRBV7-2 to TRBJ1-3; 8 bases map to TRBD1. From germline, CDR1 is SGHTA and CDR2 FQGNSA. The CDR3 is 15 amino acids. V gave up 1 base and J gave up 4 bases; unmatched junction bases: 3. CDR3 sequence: CASSLEGQVGNTIYF. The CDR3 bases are TGTGCCAGCAGCTTAGAGGGACAGGTGGGAAACACCATATATTTT.

CDR3 DNA sequence: TGTGCCAGCAGTCTCGACAGGGTGGACACCATATATTTT. Translated: CASSLDRVDTIYF. This chain uses TRBV12-3 or TRBV12-4 with TRBJ1-3, with 7 bases aligning to TRBD1. The CDR3 loop spans 13 amino acids. V lost 5 bases to trimming and J lost 8 bases; unmatched junction nucleotides: 6.

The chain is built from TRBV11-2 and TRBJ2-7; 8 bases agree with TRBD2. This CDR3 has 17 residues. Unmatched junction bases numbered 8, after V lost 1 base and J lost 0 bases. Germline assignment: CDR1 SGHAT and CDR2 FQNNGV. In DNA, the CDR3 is TGTGCCAGCAGCTTAGGGTCGGGGGGGCCCCCCTCCTACGAGCAGTACTTC. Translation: CASSLGSGGPPSYEQYF.

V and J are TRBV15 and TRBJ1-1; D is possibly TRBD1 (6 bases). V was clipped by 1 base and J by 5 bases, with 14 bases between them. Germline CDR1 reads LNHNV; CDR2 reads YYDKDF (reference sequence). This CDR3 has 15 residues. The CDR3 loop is CATSRAVTTGTEAFF. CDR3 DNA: TGTGCCACCAGCAGAGCCGTGACCACAGGGACTGAAGCTTTCTTT. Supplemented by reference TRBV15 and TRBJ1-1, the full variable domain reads DAMVIQNPRYQVTQFGKPVTLSCSQTLNHNVMYWYQQKSSQAPKLLFHYYDKDFNNEADTPDNFQSRRPNTSFCFLDIRSPGLGDTAMYLCATSRAVTTGTEAFFGQGTRLTVV.

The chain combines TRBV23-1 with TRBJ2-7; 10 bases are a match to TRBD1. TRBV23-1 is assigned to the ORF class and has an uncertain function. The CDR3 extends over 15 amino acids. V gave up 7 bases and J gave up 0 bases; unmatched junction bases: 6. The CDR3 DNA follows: TGCGCCAGCACCGCAGGACAGGGGGTCTCCTACGAGCAGTACTTC. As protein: CASTAGQGVSYEQYF.

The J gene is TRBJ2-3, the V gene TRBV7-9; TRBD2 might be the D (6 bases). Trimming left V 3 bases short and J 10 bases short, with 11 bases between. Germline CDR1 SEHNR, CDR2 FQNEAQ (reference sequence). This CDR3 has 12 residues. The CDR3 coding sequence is TGTGCCAGCAGCTTGATGGCTAGCGCGCAGTATTTT. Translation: CASSLMASAQYF.